This T cell receptor beta chain comes out of a study of beta chain features in type 1 diabetes (dated by TCRdb to 2017 to 2018). Some background on the complete study: No differences in mean age, gender distribution, total cell number or subset yield were found between patients and healthy donors. A total of 85 million to 110 million sorted cells were examined across all samples, and RNA yield correlated strongly with the number of cells per subset. The study compared TCRB repertoires of sorted circulating CD4+ T cell subsets between recently diagnosed type 1 diabetes patients and matched healthy donors. Whereas all 30 or so donors provided naive and central memory subsets, regulatory and stem cell-like memory subsets were isolated from just 8 patients and about eight healthy donors.

The entire amount of isolated RNA was reverse transcribed using the High Capacity cDNA Reverse Transcription Kit, so the sequenced TCRB transcripts were expressed ones. Deep immunoSEQ sequencing was applied to naive, central memory and regulatory T cell samples, giving an average of around 4 million total reads per sample. Sorted cells were lysed in RLT buffer, and RNA was extracted using DNase-treated RNeasy Micro or Mini kits according to cell number. Each cell subset was processed separately to prevent cross-contamination, with patient and healthy donor samples processed together. Using the immunoSEQ multiplex PCR, TCRB sequences were amplified from cDNA into 87-bp fragments spanning the CDR3 region. Sequencing of the amplicons was done on the Illumina HiSeq platform. The study's processing was this. Synthetic template baselines were used to correct PCR bias computationally, reads within Hamming distance 2 were collapsed, and singletons that could not be merged were discarded. Reads were aligned to IMGT to assign V, D and J genes, CDR3 length, and insertions or deletions at six rearrangement sites. Within each subset, clonotype counts were normalized to the number of sorted cells before true diversity and Gini coefficients were calculated with the tcR R package. The overlap coefficient, calculated on TCRB nucleotide sequences, was used to quantify repertoire sharing. As stored in TCRdb, this immuneACCESS dataset retains in-frame rearrangements with V and J assigned. A fraction of the clones does not appear; measured against another copy, unresolved V genes explain less than half of the discrepancy, and the remainder lacks a known reason. Clonal size and the V and J genes are those of that table, whereas D and trimming came from the DNA. The sample table lists around 130,000 clones, roughly 10% of them with a count of one. Together, the top ten hold 0.7% to 0.85% of the sample.

The CDR3 sequence holds 14 residues, the cysteine and phenylalanine included. The read is trimmed to its CDR3 DNA, 42 bases read in frame from base 1. V is pared back by 4 bases and J by 3 bases, with 12 bases lying between the germline termini. The germline V gene specifies MGHRA as CDR1 and YSYEKL as CDR2. Each donor gave one peripheral blood draw, approximately 120 mL on average, collected into heparinised tubes. Naive, central memory, regulatory and stem cell-like memory CD4+ T cells were sorted on a BD FACSAria II using a panel including CD45RO, CCR7, CD25, CD127, CD95 and CD27. Purity was above 95% for every sorted population. PBMCs were separated immediately by Lymphoprep density gradient centrifugation and were stained directly, without being cultured. So that batch effects would be minimized, each experiment stained and sorted samples in pairs, pairing one healthy donor with one patient.

As regards this clone: It lacks a known antigen. Base qualities were left out, and no much larger clone turns up one base away.

The full study reports these points: Sequencing cDNA rather than genomic DNA could over-represent highly expressing activated cells, although activation and CD3 levels did not differ between groups. PCR might favor shorter templates, but patient and control samples were amplified and corrected together, so any skew would affect both groups equally. The naive, central memory and regulatory TCRB repertoires appeared to resemble one another more closely among patients than among healthy donors. In all four CD4+ subsets, TCRB CDR3 length was moderately but significantly shorter in type 1 diabetes patients. At VDJ recombination sites, type 1 diabetes patients had fewer insertions and more deleted nucleotides, which implies abnormalities in thymic rearrangement. Because the HLA sub-analyses included only small numbers of individuals, any influence of HLA type on TCRB rearrangement was left unresolved.

The sequencing sample was made of central memory CD4+ T cells from blood. The clonotype was recovered from a man younger than 45 with type 1 diabetes. Recombination joined TRBV4-1 with TRBJ1-1, and TRBD1 may be the D gene, going by 5 matching bases. The DNA is as follows: TGCGCCAGCAGCCCCCACGGGGGAGACACTGAAGCTTTCTTT. It translates as CASSPHGGDTEAFF.